Listed below are T cell receptor beta chains from one sample, sequenced in a study of shared clonotypes between healthy human individuals. Some clones are missing from TCRdb's copy, which holds only in-frame ones; the method was immunoSEQ multiplex PCR. The sample lists approximately 2.4 million clones, more than 90% occurring once. Source material: naive CD4+ T cells sorted from blood. The receptor source for this set is a man between 18 and 35 years old in good health. CDR3s include the opening cysteine and the closing phenylalanine or tryptophan. A D gene is named only where the DNA matches it firmly. Some rows mark clone size as missing; the rest say once, few, many or name a class of expanded clone.

j_call,d_call,clone_size,v_call,cdr3_aa,cdr3_nt
TRBJ2-6,.,.,TRBV6-6,CASRKQGSGANVLTF,TGTGCCAGCAGGAAACAGGGCTCTGGGGCCAACGTCCTGACTTTC
TRBJ1-1,.,.,TRBV7-9,CASSLGGGSF,TGTGCCAGCAGCTTAGGGGGCGGGAGTTTT
TRBJ2-2,.,.,TRBV19,CASSIRYRNTGELFF,TGTGCCAGTAGTATCAGGTATCGGAACACCGGGGAGCTGTTTTTT
TRBJ1-1,.,.,TRBV30,CAWSVGGPVRAFF,TGTGCCTGGAGTGTAGGGGGGCCGGTTAGAGCTTTCTTT
TRBJ2-3,.,.,TRBV18,CASSKDGDTQYF,TGTGCCAGCTCAAAGGACGGAGATACGCAGTATTTT
TRBJ2-3,.,.,TRBV11-1,CASSYRAQPFTDTQYF,TGTGCCAGCAGCTACCGGGCCCAACCCTTCACAGATACGCAGTATTTT
TRBJ2-7,.,.,TRBV29-1,CSVDRALGYEQYF,TGCAGCGTTGACCGGGCTTTGGGGTACGAGCAGTACTTC
TRBJ2-1,.,.,TRBV10-3,CAISLQPGDEQFF,TGTGCCATCAGTTTACAACCTGGCGATGAGCAGTTCTTC
TRBJ2-2,.,.,TRBV10-3,CAISSDPSGNTGELFF,TGTGCCATCAGTTCCGACCCCAGCGGGAACACCGGGGAGCTGTTTTTT
TRBJ1-2,TRBD1,once,TRBV7-8,CASSSDRVNYGYTF,TGTGCCAGCAGCTCGGACAGGGTGAACTATGGCTACACCTTC
TRBJ1-4,.,.,TRBV5-1,CASSLEGSPNEKLFF,TGCGCCAGCAGCTTGGAGGGGAGTCCTAATGAAAAACTGTTTTTT
TRBJ2-3,.,few,TRBV7-9,CASSFSTDTQYF,TGTGCCAGCAGCTTTAGCACAGATACGCAGTATTTT
TRBJ2-1,TRBD2,.,TRBV7-8,CASSLMGLAGGSYNEQFF,TGTGCCAGCAGCTTAATGGGACTAGCGGGAGGATCCTACAATGAGCAGTTCTTC
TRBJ2-3,TRBD2,.,TRBV2,CASRGGTSGRDTQYF,TGTGCCAGCAGGGGGGGGACTAGCGGGAGAGATACGCAGTATTTT
TRBJ2-5,.,.,TRBV4-3,CASSQEEGGTQYF,TGCGCCAGCAGCCAAGAAGAGGGGGGGACCCAGTACTTC
TRBJ1-3,.,.,TRBV4-3,CASSQVGDRPAGNTIYF,TGCGCCAGCAGCCAAGTTGGTGATCGGCCGGCTGGAAACACCATATATTTT
TRBJ2-1,TRBD2,.,TRBV9,CASSASGGLSYNEQFF,TGTGCCAGCAGCGCTAGCGGGGGCCTATCCTACAATGAGCAGTTCTTC
TRBJ1-1,.,.,TRBV18,CASSPGFGGGTEAFF,TGTGCCAGCTCACCAGGGTTCGGGGGAGGCACTGAAGCTTTCTTT
TRBJ2-1,TRBD2,once,TRBV5-1,CASSISGGTYNEQFF,TGCGCCAGCAGCATAAGCGGGGGTACCTACAATGAGCAGTTCTTC
TRBJ1-4,.,.,TRBV7-2,CASSSTPLGIGNEKLFF,TGTGCCAGCAGCTCTACACCGTTAGGGATTGGGAATGAAAAACTGTTTTTT
TRBJ2-7,.,.,TRBV30,CAWSRGAYEQYF,TGTGCCTGGAGTCGCGGGGCCTACGAGCAGTACTTC
TRBJ2-1,TRBD2,.,TRBV29-1,CSVAAGTSYNEQFF,TGCAGCGTTGCAGCGGGGACCTCCTACAATGAGCAGTTCTTC
TRBJ1-6,.,few,TRBV10-3,CAISYRDRWDSPLHF,TGTGCCATCAGCTACCGGGACCGCTGGGATTCACCCCTCCACTTT
TRBJ1-1,TRBD1,.,TRBV5-1,CASHSRQGSLVATEAFF,TGCGCCAGCCACAGCCGACAGGGTTCCCTCGTTGCGACTGAAGCTTTCTTT
TRBJ1-1,.,.,TRBV7-2,CASSFDVGMATEAFF,TGTGCCAGCAGCTTTGATGTAGGGATGGCCACTGAAGCTTTCTTT
TRBJ1-1,TRBD1,.,TRBV5-4,CASSKDRGTEAFF,TGTGCCAGCAGCAAGGACAGGGGCACTGAAGCTTTCTTT
TRBJ2-2,TRBD2,.,TRBV28,CASQRRGYGELFF,TGTGCCAGTCAACGGCGGGGGTACGGGGAGCTGTTTTTT
TRBJ2-1,TRBD2,.,TRBV4-1,CASSRASGPSNEQFF,TGCGCCAGCAGTCGGGCTAGCGGACCAAGCAATGAGCAGTTCTTC
TRBJ1-3,TRBD1,.,TRBV30,CAWSKDRGPNTIYF,TGTGCCTGGAGTAAGGACAGGGGACCCAACACCATATATTTT
TRBJ2-7,.,.,TRBV27,CASSPATVSYEQYF,TGTGCCAGCAGCCCCGCGACAGTTTCCTACGAGCAGTACTTC
TRBJ1-3,.,.,TRBV9,CASTDVGASGNTIYF,TGTGCCAGCACCGACGTAGGAGCCTCTGGAAACACCATATATTTT
TRBJ2-1,TRBD2,.,TRBV9,CASSVGIGEGEQFF,TGTGCCAGCAGCGTAGGCATTGGGGAGGGTGAGCAGTTCTTC